This T cell receptor (beta chain) is drawn from a study of stem cell transplantation in POMP-related autoinflammatory disease. Study information: Defective thymoproteasomes were hypothesized to impair CD8+ T-cell positive selection. Pre-transplant patients had naive-skewed CD4+ T cells and few CD8+ T cells.

About this clone: The antigen remains unidentified.

General observations from the study: Unique TRB V-J gene pairings were limited in number in patients with PRAID. A trend toward lower repertoire diversity and greater clonality appeared in every analyzed T-cell subset of PRAID patients.

Germline assignment: CDR1 LNHDA and CDR2 SQIVND (reference sequence). V dropped 3 bases and J dropped 2 bases, with 13 bases sitting between them. The CDR3 sequence is 15 residues long. PRAID featured prominent immunodeficiency. Using immunoSEQ multiplex PCR, the repertoire was profiled, and TCRdb retains in-frame clones only, with some absent. In the table there are some 8,300 clones, roughly nine tenths of which are singletons. The chain recombines TRBV19 with TRBJ1-1; D is unclear. This sample comprised CD8+ T cells from PBMCs, obtained before stem cell transplantation. This TCR derives from a human donor with POMP-related autoinflammation and immune dysregulation (PRAID). CDR3 residues: CASSIGSGFNTEAFF. CDR3 DNA sequence: TGTGCCAGTAGTATTGGATCCGGGTTCAACACTGAAGCTTTCTTT. Looking up the rest from reference TRBV19 and TRBJ1-1 gives the full variable domain: DGGITQSPKYLFRKEGQNVTLSCEQNLNHDAMYWYRQDPGQGLRLIYYSQIVNDFQKGDIAEGYSVSREKKESFPLTVTSAQKNPTAFYLCASSIGSGFNTEAFFGQGTRLTVV.